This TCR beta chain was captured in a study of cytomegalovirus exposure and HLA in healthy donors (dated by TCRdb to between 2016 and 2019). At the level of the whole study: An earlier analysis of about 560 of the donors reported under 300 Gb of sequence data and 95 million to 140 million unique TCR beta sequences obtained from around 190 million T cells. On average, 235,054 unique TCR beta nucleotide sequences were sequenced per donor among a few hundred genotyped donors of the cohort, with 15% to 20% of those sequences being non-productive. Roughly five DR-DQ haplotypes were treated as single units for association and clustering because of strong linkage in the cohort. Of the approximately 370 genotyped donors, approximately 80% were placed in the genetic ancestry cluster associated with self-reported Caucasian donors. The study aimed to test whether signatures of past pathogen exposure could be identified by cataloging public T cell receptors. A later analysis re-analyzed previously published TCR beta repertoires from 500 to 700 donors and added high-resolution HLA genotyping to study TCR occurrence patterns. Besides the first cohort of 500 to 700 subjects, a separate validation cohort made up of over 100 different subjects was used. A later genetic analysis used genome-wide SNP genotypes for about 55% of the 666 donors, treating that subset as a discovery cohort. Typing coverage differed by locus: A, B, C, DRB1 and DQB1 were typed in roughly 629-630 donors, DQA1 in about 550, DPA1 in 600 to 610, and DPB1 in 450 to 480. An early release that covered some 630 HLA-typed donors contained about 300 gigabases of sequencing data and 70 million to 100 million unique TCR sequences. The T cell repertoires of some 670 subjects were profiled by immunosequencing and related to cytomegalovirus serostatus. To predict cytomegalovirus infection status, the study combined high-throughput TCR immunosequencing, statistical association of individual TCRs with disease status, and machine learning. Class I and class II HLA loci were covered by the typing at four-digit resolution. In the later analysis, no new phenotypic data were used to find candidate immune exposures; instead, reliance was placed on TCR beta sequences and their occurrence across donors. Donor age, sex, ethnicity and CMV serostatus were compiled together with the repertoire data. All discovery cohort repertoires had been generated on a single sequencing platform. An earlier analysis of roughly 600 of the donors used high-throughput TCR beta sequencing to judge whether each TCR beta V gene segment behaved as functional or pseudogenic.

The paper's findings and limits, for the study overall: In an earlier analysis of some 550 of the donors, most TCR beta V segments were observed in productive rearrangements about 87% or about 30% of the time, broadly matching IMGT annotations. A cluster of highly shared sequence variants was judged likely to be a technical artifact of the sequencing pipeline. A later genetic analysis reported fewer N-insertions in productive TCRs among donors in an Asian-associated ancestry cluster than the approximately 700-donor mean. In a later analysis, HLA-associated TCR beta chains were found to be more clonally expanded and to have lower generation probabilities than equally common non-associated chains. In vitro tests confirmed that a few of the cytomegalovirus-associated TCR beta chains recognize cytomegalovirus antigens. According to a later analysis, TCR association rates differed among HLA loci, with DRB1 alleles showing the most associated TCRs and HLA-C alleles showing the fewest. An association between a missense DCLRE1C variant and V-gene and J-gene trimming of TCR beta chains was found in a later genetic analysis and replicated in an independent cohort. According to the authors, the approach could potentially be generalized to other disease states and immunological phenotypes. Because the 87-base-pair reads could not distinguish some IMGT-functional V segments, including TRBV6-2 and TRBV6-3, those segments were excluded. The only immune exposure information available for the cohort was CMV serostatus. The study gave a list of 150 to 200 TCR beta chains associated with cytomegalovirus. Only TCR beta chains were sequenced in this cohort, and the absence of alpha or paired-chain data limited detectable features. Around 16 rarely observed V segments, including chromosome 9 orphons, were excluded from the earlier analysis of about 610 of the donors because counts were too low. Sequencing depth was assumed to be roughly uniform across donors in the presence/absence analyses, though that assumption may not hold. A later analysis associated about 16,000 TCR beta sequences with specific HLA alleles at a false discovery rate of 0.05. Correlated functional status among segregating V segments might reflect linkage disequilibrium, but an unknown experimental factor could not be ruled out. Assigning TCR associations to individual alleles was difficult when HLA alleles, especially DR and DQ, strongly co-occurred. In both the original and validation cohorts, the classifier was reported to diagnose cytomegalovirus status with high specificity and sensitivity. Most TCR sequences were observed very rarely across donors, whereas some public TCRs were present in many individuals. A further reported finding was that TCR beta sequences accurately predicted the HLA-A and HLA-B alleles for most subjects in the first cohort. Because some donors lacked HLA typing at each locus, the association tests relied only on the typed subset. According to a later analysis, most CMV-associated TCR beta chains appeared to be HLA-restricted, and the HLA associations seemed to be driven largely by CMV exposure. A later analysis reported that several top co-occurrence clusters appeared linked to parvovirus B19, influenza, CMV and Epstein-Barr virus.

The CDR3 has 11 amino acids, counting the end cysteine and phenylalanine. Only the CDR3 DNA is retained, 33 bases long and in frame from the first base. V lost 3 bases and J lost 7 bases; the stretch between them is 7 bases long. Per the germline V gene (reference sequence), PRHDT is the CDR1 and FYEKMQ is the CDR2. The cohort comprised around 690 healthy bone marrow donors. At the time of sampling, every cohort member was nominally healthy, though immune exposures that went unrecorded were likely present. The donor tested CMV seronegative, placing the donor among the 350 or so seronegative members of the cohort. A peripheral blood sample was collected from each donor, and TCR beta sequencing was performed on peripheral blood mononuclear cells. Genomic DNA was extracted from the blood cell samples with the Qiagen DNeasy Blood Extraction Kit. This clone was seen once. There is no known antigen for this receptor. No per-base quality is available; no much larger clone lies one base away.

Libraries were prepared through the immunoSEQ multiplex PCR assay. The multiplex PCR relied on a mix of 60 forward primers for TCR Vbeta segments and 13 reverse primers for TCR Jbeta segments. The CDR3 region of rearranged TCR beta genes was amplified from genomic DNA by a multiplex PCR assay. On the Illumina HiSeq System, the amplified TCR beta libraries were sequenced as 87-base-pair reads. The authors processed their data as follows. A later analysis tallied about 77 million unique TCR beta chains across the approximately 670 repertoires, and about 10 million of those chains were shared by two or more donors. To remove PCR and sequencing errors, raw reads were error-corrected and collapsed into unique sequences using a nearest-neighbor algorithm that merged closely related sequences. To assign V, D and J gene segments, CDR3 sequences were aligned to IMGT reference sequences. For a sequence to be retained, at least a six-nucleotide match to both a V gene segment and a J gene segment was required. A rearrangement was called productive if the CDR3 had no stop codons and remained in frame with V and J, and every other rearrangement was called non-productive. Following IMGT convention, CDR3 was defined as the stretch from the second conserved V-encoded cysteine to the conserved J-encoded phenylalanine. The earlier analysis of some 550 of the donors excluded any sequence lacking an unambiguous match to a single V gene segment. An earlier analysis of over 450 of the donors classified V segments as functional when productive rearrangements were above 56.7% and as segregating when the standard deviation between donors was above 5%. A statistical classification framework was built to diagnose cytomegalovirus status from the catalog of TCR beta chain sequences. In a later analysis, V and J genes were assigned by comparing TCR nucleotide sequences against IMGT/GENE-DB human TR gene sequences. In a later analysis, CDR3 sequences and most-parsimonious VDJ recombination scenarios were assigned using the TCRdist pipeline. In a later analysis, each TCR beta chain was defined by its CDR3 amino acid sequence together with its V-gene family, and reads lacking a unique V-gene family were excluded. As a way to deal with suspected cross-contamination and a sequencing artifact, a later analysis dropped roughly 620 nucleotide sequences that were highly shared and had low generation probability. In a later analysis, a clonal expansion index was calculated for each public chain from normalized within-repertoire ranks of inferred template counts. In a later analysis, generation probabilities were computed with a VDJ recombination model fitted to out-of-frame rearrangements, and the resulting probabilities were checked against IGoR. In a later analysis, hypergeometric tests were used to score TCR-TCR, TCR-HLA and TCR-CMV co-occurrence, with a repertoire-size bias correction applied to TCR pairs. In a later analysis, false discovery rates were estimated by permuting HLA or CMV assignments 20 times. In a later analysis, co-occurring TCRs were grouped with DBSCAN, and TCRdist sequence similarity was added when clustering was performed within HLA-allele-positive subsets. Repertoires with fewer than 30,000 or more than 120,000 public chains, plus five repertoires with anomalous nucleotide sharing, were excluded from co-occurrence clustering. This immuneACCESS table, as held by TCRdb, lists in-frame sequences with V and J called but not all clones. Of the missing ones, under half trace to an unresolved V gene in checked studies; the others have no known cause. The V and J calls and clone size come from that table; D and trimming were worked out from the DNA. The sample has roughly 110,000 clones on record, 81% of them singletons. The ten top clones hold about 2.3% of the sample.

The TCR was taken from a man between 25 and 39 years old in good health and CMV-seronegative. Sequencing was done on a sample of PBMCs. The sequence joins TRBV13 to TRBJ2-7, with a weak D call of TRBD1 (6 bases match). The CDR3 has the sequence CASSLQGEQYF. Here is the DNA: TGTGCCAGCAGCTTGCAGGGGGAGCAGTACTTC.